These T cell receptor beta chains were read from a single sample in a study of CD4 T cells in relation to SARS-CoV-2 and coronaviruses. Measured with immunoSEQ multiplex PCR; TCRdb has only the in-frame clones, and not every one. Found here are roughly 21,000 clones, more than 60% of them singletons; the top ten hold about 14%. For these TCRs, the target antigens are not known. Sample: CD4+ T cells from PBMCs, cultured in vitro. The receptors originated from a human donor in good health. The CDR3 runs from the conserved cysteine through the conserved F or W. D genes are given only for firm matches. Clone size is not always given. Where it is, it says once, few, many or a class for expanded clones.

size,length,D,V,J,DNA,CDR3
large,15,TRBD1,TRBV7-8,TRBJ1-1,TGTGCCAGCAGCACGCGAGAGGGGGCGCGAGCTGAAGCTTTCTTT,CASSTREGARAEAFF
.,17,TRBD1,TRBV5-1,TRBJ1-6,TGCGCCAGCAGCTTGGATTCCCCCGGGACAGATAATTCACCCCTCCACTTT,CASSLDSPGTDNSPLHF
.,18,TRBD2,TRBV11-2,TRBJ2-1,TGTGCCAGCAGCTCAAGTCCTGGGGGGACTAGCATGTACAATGAGCAGTTCTTC,CASSSSPGGTSMYNEQFF
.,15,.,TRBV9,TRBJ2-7,TGTGCCAGCAGCCCCACCATCCGGGACCTTAACGAGCAGTACTTC,CASSPTIRDLNEQYF
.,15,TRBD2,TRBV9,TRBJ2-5,TGTGCCAGCAGCGTAGGAGCGGGGGGAAGAGAGACCCAGTACTTC,CASSVGAGGRETQYF
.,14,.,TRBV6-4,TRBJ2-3,TGTGCCAGCAGTTTAGGAGTTAACACAGATACGCAGTATTTT,CASSLGVNTDTQYF
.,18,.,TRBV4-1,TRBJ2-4,TGCGCCAGCAGCCAAGTGAGAGCAGGGGTCTTCGCCAAAAACATTCAGTACTTC,CASSQVRAGVFAKNIQYF
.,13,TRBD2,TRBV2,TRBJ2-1,TGTGCCAGCAGTGAGGTAGCGGGAGGGCCGCCGTTCTTC,CASSEVAGGPPFF
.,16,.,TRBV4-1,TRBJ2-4,TGCGCCAGCAGCCAAGATTTCCGGGACACAAAAAACATTCAGTACTTC,CASSQDFRDTKNIQYF
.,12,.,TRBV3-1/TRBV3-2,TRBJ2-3,TGTGCCAGCAGCCAAGAATCAGATACGCAGTATTTT,CASSQESDTQYF
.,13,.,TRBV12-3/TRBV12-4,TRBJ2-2,TGTGCCAGCAGTTTCGGGAACACCGGGGAGCTGTTTTTT,CASSFGNTGELFF
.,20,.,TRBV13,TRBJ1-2,TGTGCCAGCAGCCCTTTTTTAGTAACGGGGGCCAGACCGAGGGACTATGGCTACACCTTC,CASSPFLVTGARPRDYGYTF
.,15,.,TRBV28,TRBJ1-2,TGTGCCAGCAGTTCGGGACACGCAGTTAACTATGGCTACACCTTC,CASSSGHAVNYGYTF
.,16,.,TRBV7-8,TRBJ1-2,TGTGCCAGCAGCCCCCATGCAACAGATTTCGCGCGTGGCTACACCTTC,CASSPHATDFARGYTF
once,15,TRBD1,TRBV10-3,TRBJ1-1,TGTGCCATCAGGGGACAGGGGGCGGTGAACACTGAAGCTTTCTTT,CAIRGQGAVNTEAFF
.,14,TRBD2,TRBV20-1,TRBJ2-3,TGCAGTGCTAGTGGTAGCGGGAGCACAGATACGCAGTATTTT,CSASGSGSTDTQYF
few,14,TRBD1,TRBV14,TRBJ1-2,TGTGCCAGCAGCGAGAGGACAGGGAGGGGTGGCTACACCTTC,CASSERTGRGGYTF
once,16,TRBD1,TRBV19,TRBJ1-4,TGTGCCAGTACCAACGAGGGACAGGGTTTTTCTGAAAAACTGTTTTTT,CASTNEGQGFSEKLFF
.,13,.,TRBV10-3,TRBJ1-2,TGTGCCATCAGGCTACAGGAGAACTATGGCTACACCTTC,CAIRLQENYGYTF
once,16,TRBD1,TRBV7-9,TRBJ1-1,TGTGCCAGCAGACCAGGGGGCGAGAATCCCGGAGGTGAAGCTTTCTTT,CASRPGGENPGGEAFF
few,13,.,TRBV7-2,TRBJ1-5,TGTGCCAGCAGGGGGGAGGCGGCTTCGCCCCAGCATTTT,CASRGEAASPQHF
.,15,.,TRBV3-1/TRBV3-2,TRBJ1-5,TGTGCCAGCAGCCAAGGAGCGGCGATGAATCAGCCCCAGCATTTT,CASSQGAAMNQPQHF
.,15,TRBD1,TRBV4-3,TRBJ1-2,TGCGCCAGCAGTCGAGGACAGGGGGCATTCTATGGCTACACCTTC,CASSRGQGAFYGYTF
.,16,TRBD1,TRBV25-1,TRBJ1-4,TGTGCCAGCAGTGGAATAAACAGGGGCTCGGGTGAAAAACTGTTTTTT,CASSGINRGSGEKLFF
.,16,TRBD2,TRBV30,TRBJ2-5,TGTGCCTGGAGTTCGGGTCGGTCTAGCGGTGAAGAGACCCAGTACTTC,CAWSSGRSSGEETQYF
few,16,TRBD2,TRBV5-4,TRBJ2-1,TGTGCCAGCAGCACTGACTCGAGCGGGAAGTACCCGCCGCGTTTCTTC,CASSTDSSGKYPPRFF
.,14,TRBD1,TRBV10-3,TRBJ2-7,TGTGCCATCAGGGGGGACAGGTCCTCCTACGAGCAGTACTTC,CAIRGDRSSYEQYF
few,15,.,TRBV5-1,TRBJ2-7,TGCGCCAGCAGCCGCGAGCGGGCCCTTGATGGGGAGCAGTACTTC,CASSRERALDGEQYF
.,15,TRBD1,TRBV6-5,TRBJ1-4,TGTGCCAGCAGTTACTCCGACAGGGGCGGAGAAAAACTGTTTTTT,CASSYSDRGGEKLFF